This passage covers 26 T cell receptor beta chains from one sample sequenced in a study of blood T cell repertoires in COVID-19. TCRdb's table, derived via immunoSEQ multiplex PCR, lists solely in-frame clones and lacks some. The sample includes hundreds of thousands of clones, around 87% of them seen just once. Sequenced material: peripheral blood. These TCRs come from a man aged 18 to 29 with active or convalescent COVID-19.

The CDR3 reads CASLEGGTYEQYF. The CDR3 DNA sequence: TGTGCCAGTCTGGAAGGGGGCACCTACGAGCAGTACTTC. This chain joins TRBV6-6 and TRBJ2-7; 7 nucleotides align to TRBD1. Unmatched junction bases numbered 7, after V lost 9 bases and J lost 2 bases. This CDR3 contains 13 residues. Germline V gene sequence: CDR1 MNHNY, CDR2 SVGAGI (reference sequence).

The J gene is TRBJ1-4, the V gene TRBV4-2, with D unclear. In germline, CDR1 is LGHNA, CDR2 YNFKEQ. The CDR3 is made up of 16 amino acids. The V end lost 1 base, the J end lost 0 bases, and 9 bases lay between the germline ends. The CDR3 DNA reads as TGTGCCAGCAGCCAAGCTTCAGAAGCAACTAATGAAAAACTGTTTTTT. The encoded protein is CASSQASEATNEKLFF.

The chain employs TRBV5-4 and TRBJ1-2, with D unresolved. CDR1 and CDR2 (germline): SGHNT, YYREEE (reference sequence). The CDR3 totals 12 residues. The germline V and J ends were trimmed by 0 bases and 7 bases, with 7 bases remaining between them. CDR3 coding DNA: TGTGCCAGCAGCTTGGACGGTCTTGGCTACACCTTC. It translates to CASSLDGLGYTF. The complete variable domain, with remaining parts taken from reference TRBV5-4 and TRBJ1-2, reads ETGVTQSPTHLIKTRGQQVTLRCSSQSGHNTVSWYQQALGQGPQFIFQYYREEENGRGNFPPRFSGLQFPNYSSELNVNALELDDSALYLCASSLDGLGYTFGSGTRLTVV.

The chain combines TRBV28 with TRBJ1-5; the D is unclear. The CDR3 extends over 13 amino acids. Germline assignment: CDR1 MDHEN and CDR2 SYDVKM. Between the trimmed V and J ends, which lost 6 bases and 4 bases, there was a span of 10 bases. CDR3 sequence: CASSRPKNQPQHF. CDR3 bases: TGTGCCAGCAGCCGCCCTAAGAATCAGCCCCAGCATTTT. The entire variable domain, with the rest obtained from reference TRBV28 and TRBJ1-5, is as follows: DVKVTQSSRYLVKRTGEKVFLECVQDMDHENMFWYRQDPGLGLRLIYFSYDVKMKEKGDIPEGYSVSREKKERFSLILESASTNQTSMYLCASSRPKNQPQHFGDGTRLSIL.

CDR3 DNA sequence: TGCAGCGTTGAACCGACAGGGAATAAGGGAAACACCATATATTTT. It codes for CSVEPTGNKGNTIYF. The gene calls are TRBV29-1 and TRBJ1-3, with 7 bases lining up with TRBD1. The CDR3 contains 15 residues. CDR1 is SQVTM and CDR2 is ANQGSEA in the germline V gene. J gave up 4 bases and V 2 bases, and 8 bases lay outside the gene matches.

V and J are TRBV27 and TRBJ2-1, with 8 bases fitting TRBD1. CDR1 and CDR2 from the germline V gene are MNHEY and SMNVEV (reference sequence). V dropped 5 bases and J dropped 4; count of bases not matched to a gene: 10. The CDR3 sequence is 16 residues long. The CDR3 bases are TGTGCCAGCAGTATCCGTCCCGGGACAGGTTACAATGAGCAGTTCTTC. Translation: CASSIRPGTGYNEQFF.

This clone was detected only a few times. The chain recombines TRBV5-1 with TRBJ2-2; D is perhaps TRBD2 (5 bases). CDR3 length equals 14 residues. Between the trimmed V and J ends, which lost 4 bases and 5 bases, there was a span of 12 bases. CDR1 and CDR2 (germline): SGHRS, YFSETQ. For the CDR3, the DNA is TGCGCCAGCAGCACCCGAGGAGGTACCGGGGAGCTGTTTTTT. Amino acids: CASSTRGGTGELFF.

In its sample, this clone was seen a few times. This chain joins TRBV28 and TRBJ1-1; no firm D call. Germline CDR1 is MDHEN and CDR2 is SYDVKM. This CDR3 is built from 15 residues. Trimming took 3 bases from V and 2 from J, leaving 13 bases between them. The CDR3, as DNA: TGTGCCAGCAGTTTGATTGAGGGTGTTAACACTGAAGCTTTCTTT. It yields the protein CASSLIEGVNTEAFF. Variable domain in full (rest from reference TRBV28 and TRBJ1-1): DVKVTQSSRYLVKRTGEKVFLECVQDMDHENMFWYRQDPGLGLRLIYFSYDVKMKEKGDIPEGYSVSREKKERFSLILESASTNQTSMYLCASSLIEGVNTEAFFGQGTRLTVV.

The CDR3 reads CASSYGTSGGRNEQFF. The CDR3 DNA follows: TGTGCCAGCAGTTACGGGACTAGCGGAGGAAGGAATGAGCAGTTCTTC. This chain links TRBV6-5 with TRBJ2-1; 11 bases are shared with TRBD2. Germline CDR1 MNHEY, CDR2 SVGAGI. With 2 bases clipped from V and 7 bases from J, the junction kept 7 bases outside the gene matches. The CDR3 is 16 residues long.

The table lists this clone with a few counts. The rearrangement uses TRBV7-2 and TRBJ2-5; D unclear. V was shortened by 1 base and J by 2 bases, with 11 bases between the two germline ends. Germline CDR1 SGHTA, CDR2 FQGNSA. The CDR3 loop spans 15 amino acids. This CDR3 reads CASSLVGASQETQYF. In nucleotides, the CDR3 is TGTGCCAGCAGCTTAGTCGGAGCCTCGCAAGAGACCCAGTACTTC. Full variable domain (remainder filled in from reference TRBV7-2 and TRBJ2-5): GAGVSQSPSNKVTEKGKDVELRCDPISGHTALYWYRQSLGQGLEFLIYFQGNSAPDKSGLPSDRFSAERTGGSVSTLTIQRTQQEDSAVYLCASSLVGASQETQYFGPGTRLLVL.

V is TRBV9 and J is TRBJ2-1, with TRBD1 identical over 10 bases. The germline CDR1 and CDR2 sequences are SGDLS and YYNGEE. Losses at the gene ends were 3 bases for V and 4 bases for J; bases not matched to a gene: 4. The CDR3 is made up of 15 amino acids. CDR3 coding DNA: TGTGCCAGCAGCGCCAGGGACAGGGGTTACAATGAGCAGTTCTTC. Protein product: CASSARDRGYNEQFF.

The rearrangement uses TRBV24-1 and TRBJ2-7, with 14 bases identical to TRBD2. The CDR3 has 22 residues. V lost 6 bases, J lost 1 base, and 22 bases stayed unmatched. Per germline, CDR1 KGHDR and CDR2 SFDVKD. In DNA, the CDR3 is TGTGCCACCAGTAGTGGATGGGAACGGGGGGGACTAGCGGGAGTGGGTTCCTACGAGCAGTACTTC. Translation gives CATSSGWERGGLAGVGSYEQYF.

This chain connects TRBV18 to TRBJ1-4; 10 positions agree with TRBD1. V shed 5 bases, J shed 7 bases, and the junction held 7 bases outside the gene matches. CDR3 length equals 15 residues. Germline V lookup: CDR1 KGHSH, CDR2 LQKENI. CDR3 residues: CASSSWTGGGEKLFF. In nucleotides, the CDR3 is TGTGCCAGCTCATCCTGGACAGGGGGAGGTGAAAAACTGTTTTTT.

This clone was seen once. The chain combines TRBV4-1 with TRBJ2-3; 10 bases fit TRBD2. The V and J ends lost 3 bases and 2 bases, in that order; junction bases with no gene match: 5. There are 16 residues in the CDR3. The germline gives CDR1 MGHRA, CDR2 YSYEKL. The CDR3 DNA follows: TGCGCCAGCAGCCAGCGGACTAGCGGATTCACAGATACGCAGTATTTT. As protein: CASSQRTSGFTDTQYF.

This chain connects TRBV7-6 to TRBJ1-1; a weak D match, TRBD1 (6 bases). Per the germline V gene, CDR1 is SGHVS and CDR2 is FNYEAQ. V was clipped by 5 bases and J by 1 base, with 11 bases between them. This CDR3 comprises 14 residues. CDR3 in DNA: TGTGCCAGCAGCCCAGGGGCTCAGAACACTGAAGCTTTCTTT. This translates into CASSPGAQNTEAFF.

V gene TRBV2 combines with J gene TRBJ2-3, with 10 positions matching TRBD2. Germline CDR1 and CDR2: SNHLY and FYNNEI. J gave up 4 bases and V 4 bases, and 8 bases lay outside the gene matches. This CDR3 has 16 amino acids. CDR3 bases: TGTGCCAGCAGTGGGGTCGGAGCGGGGGGGTCAGATACGCAGTATTTT. Encoded protein: CASSGVGAGGSDTQYF. Full variable domain (rest looked up from reference TRBV2 and TRBJ2-3): EPEVTQTPSHQVTQMGQEVILRCVPISNHLYFYWYRQILGQKVEFLVSFYNNEISEKSEIFDDQFSVERPDGSNFTLKIRSTKLEDSAMYFCASSGVGAGGSDTQYFGPGTRLTVL.

The V and J genes are TRBV9 and TRBJ2-2; 9 bases match TRBD2. Germline CDR1 and CDR2: SGDLS and YYNGEE. Trimming cost V 3 bases and J 1 base; bases outside gene matches: 1. The CDR3 consists of 15 residues. The CDR3, as DNA: TGTGCCAGCAGCGGTAGCGGGAGGAACACCGGGGAGCTGTTTTTT. Protein sequence: CASSGSGRNTGELFF.

This chain joins TRBV6-2 or TRBV6-3 and TRBJ2-2, with 8 bases aligning to TRBD2. The CDR3 is made up of 19 amino acids. Trimming removed 5 bases from V and 1 base from J; junction bases left unmatched: 15. Germline values: CDR1 MNHEY, CDR2 SVGEGT. The CDR3 sequence: CASSPWVGLAFLNTGELFF. The CDR3, as DNA: TGTGCCAGCAGTCCCTGGGTTGGACTAGCCTTTTTGAACACCGGGGAGCTGTTTTTT.

This clone was counted a few times. CDR3 region: CASSQDSGNQPQHF. The DNA of the CDR3 is TGTGCCAGCAGCCAAGATAGTGGCAATCAGCCCCAGCATTTT. The J gene is TRBJ1-5, the V gene TRBV3-1 (or the pseudogene TRBV3-2); D unresolved. The CDR3 is 14 residues long. Germline CDR1 and CDR2: LGHDT and YNNKEL (reference sequence). V was pared by 0 bases and J by 2 bases, with 5 bases between.

The CDR3 DNA sequence: TGTGCCATCAGTAACCGGGACAGGGCGCAAGAGACCCAGTACTTC. Its protein product is CAISNRDRAQETQYF. The rearrangement joins TRBV10-3 to TRBJ2-5, with 9 bases matching TRBD1. Trimming cost V 5 bases and J 2 bases; bases outside gene matches: 6. The CDR3 consists of 15 residues. Germline V gives CDR1 ENHRY, CDR2 SYGVKD.

This clone appeared a single time. The chain employs TRBV10-3 and TRBJ2-1, with D possibly matching TRBD2 (6 bases). V was pared by 6 bases and J by 2 bases, with 11 bases between. The germline V gene has CDR1 ENHRY and CDR2 SYGVKD. The CDR3 totals 14 residues. The CDR3 bases are TGTGCCATCAGCGGTGGGGGGACCTACAATGAGCAGTTCTTC. It specifies CAISGGGTYNEQFF.

The rearrangement links TRBV13 to TRBJ2-5; 8 bases map to TRBD2. The V gene end was trimmed by 4 bases and the J gene end by 4 bases; junction bases not matched to a gene: 11. This CDR3 is 16 amino acids long. The V gene's germline CDR1 is PRHDT and CDR2 FYEKMQ (reference sequence). CDR3 region: CASSSGLASITETQYF. For the CDR3, the DNA is TGTGCCAGCAGCTCTGGACTAGCAAGCATTACAGAGACCCAGTACTTC. Looking up the rest from reference TRBV13 and TRBJ2-5 gives the full variable domain: AAGVIQSPRHLIKEKRETATLKCYPIPRHDTVYWYQQGPGQDPQFLISFYEKMQSDKGSIPDRFSAQQFSDYHSELNMSSLELGDSALYFCASSSGLASITETQYFGPGTRLLVL.

The chain combines TRBV5-1 with TRBJ2-1, with 7 bases matching TRBD2. The germline gives CDR1 SGHRS, CDR2 YFSETQ. The CDR3 loop spans 14 amino acids. With 6 bases clipped from V and 4 bases from J, the junction kept 7 bases outside the gene matches. The CDR3 reads CASNREGRYNEQFF. The CDR3 coding sequence is TGCGCCAGCAATAGGGAGGGGCGTTACAATGAGCAGTTCTTC.

The V call is TRBV7-2, the J call TRBJ2-7; TRBD2 might be the D (6 bases). Germline V gene data show CDR1 as SGHTA and CDR2 as FQGNSA. The V end was cut by 1 base, the J end by 6 bases, with 13 bases between. This CDR3 comprises 14 residues. The CDR3 bases are TGTGCCAGCAGCTTAGGTCCGGGGGTCGGCGAGCAGTACTTC. Its protein product is CASSLGPGVGEQYF.

The J gene is TRBJ2-2, the V gene TRBV2, with 11 bases fitting TRBD2. The V gene's germline CDR1 is SNHLY and CDR2 FYNNEI. V lost 6 bases to trimming and J lost 4 bases; unmatched junction nucleotides: 1. The CDR3 contains 14 residues. The CDR3 DNA reads as TGTGCCAGCAGGGGACTAGCGGTCACCGGGGAGCTGTTTTTT. As protein: CASRGLAVTGELFF.

This clone was counted once. The rearrangement uses TRBV2 and TRBJ2-5, with D perhaps matching TRBD1 (6 bases). Trimming took 6 bases from V and 5 from J, leaving 19 bases between them. The V gene's germline CDR1 is SNHLY and CDR2 FYNNEI. This CDR3 has 15 amino acids. CDR3 in DNA: TGTGCCAGCAGGTACCGGGACATGACTGCCGAGACCCAGTACTTC. This sequence encodes CASRYRDMTAETQYF.